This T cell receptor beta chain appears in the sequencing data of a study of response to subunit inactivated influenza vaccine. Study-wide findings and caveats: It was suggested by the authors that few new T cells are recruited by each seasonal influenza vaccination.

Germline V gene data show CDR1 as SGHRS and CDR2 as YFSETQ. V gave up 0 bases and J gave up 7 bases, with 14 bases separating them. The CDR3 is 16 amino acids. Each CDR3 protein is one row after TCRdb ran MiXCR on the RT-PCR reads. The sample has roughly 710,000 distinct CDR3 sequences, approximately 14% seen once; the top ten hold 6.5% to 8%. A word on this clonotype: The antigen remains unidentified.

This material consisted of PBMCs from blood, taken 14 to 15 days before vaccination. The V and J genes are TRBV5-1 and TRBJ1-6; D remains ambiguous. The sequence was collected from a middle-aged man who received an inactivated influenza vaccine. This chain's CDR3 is CASSLDADSWNSPLHF. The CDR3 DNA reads TGCGCCAGCAGCTTGGACGCTGACTCGTGGAATTCACCCCTCCACTTT.